These 26 T cell receptor beta chains originate from one sample sequenced in a study of radiotherapy plus CTLA-4 blockade in lung cancer. TCRdb's table, derived via immunoSEQ multiplex PCR, lists solely in-frame clones and lacks some. The data show 40,000 to 45,000 clones, 75% to 80% seen once. The input for sequencing was peripheral blood, taken from a patient treated with radiotherapy plus ipilimumab. These receptors were taken from a human donor with non-small cell lung cancer whose response to radiotherapy plus ipilimumab could not be evaluated.

The chain is built from TRBV5-1 and TRBJ2-5, with D perhaps TRBD1 (6 bases). This CDR3 has 13 residues. Germline V lookup: CDR1 SGHRS, CDR2 YFSETQ. V was trimmed by 0 bases and J by 4 bases, leaving 7 bases between them. CDR3 in amino acids: CASSLEGVETQYF. DNA of the CDR3: TGCGCCAGCAGCTTGGAGGGGGTAGAGACCCAGTACTTC.

The V gene is TRBV7-2, the J gene TRBJ2-7, with D tentatively TRBD2 (5 bases). The length of the CDR3 is 15 residues. V lost 5 bases and J 2 bases, leaving 16 bases between the germline ends. Per the germline V gene, CDR1 is SGHTA and CDR2 is FQGNSA. CDR3 protein: CASSPGLAYTYEQYF. For the CDR3, the DNA is TGTGCCAGCAGCCCAGGCCTAGCCTATACCTACGAGCAGTACTTC.

This clone was detected only once. This chain uses TRBV4-3 with TRBJ1-1, with D tentatively TRBD1 (6 bases). CDR3 length: 15 amino acids. Germline V CDR1 and CDR2: LGHNA, YSLEER. V was cut by 3 bases and J by 0 bases, with 11 bases left in between. The CDR3 sequence: CASSQETGLNTEAFF. In nucleotides, the CDR3 is TGCGCCAGCAGCCAGGAAACAGGGTTGAACACTGAAGCTTTCTTT.

The gene calls are TRBV13 and TRBJ2-6; D gene uncertain. CDR1 is PRHDT and CDR2 is FYEKMQ in the germline V gene (reference sequence). Deletions cut 4 bases from V and 4 bases from J, with 11 bases between. This CDR3 has 15 amino acids. CDR3 loop: CASSSPVGGANVLTF. The CDR3 DNA follows: TGTGCCAGCAGCTCGCCGGTGGGCGGGGCCAACGTCCTGACTTTC.

The chain employs TRBV7-2 and TRBJ1-1; 7 bases are shared with TRBD1. The CDR3 is 14 amino acids. The V and J ends lost 5 bases and 4 bases, in that order; junction bases with no gene match: 7. CDR1 is SGHTA and CDR2 is FQGNSA in the germline V gene. The CDR3, as DNA: TGTGCCAGCAGCCAGCAGGGGGTTTCCACTGAAGCTTTCTTT. It translates to CASSQQGVSTEAFF.

The chain couples TRBV28 to TRBJ1-5; the D is unclear. The CDR3 is made up of 13 amino acids. Germline V gives CDR1 MDHEN, CDR2 SYDVKM. The V end was cut by 11 bases, the J end by 2 bases, with 13 bases between. The CDR3 region is CASRLNGNQPQHF. CDR3 in DNA: TGTGCCTCCAGGTTGAACGGCAATCAGCCCCAGCATTTT.

This clone is a singleton in its sample. V gene TRBV5-6 combines with J gene TRBJ2-7; no definite D call. Germline V CDR1 and CDR2: SGHDT, YYEEEE. The CDR3 spans 12 residues. Trimming removed 3 bases at V and 3 bases at J, with 7 bases between. The chain's CDR3 is CASSYRFYEQYF. Written as DNA, the CDR3 is TGTGCCAGCAGCTACCGGTTCTACGAGCAGTACTTC.

The genes are TRBV6-5 and TRBJ2-5; 10 bases are a match to TRBD1. The J call is doubtful: the DNA matches TRBJ2-7 better. CDR3 length: 14 residues. The germline V gene has CDR1 MNHEY and CDR2 SVGAGI. CDR3 region: CASSYRDRGYEQYF. In DNA form, the CDR3 reads TGTGCCAGCAGTTACAGGGACAGGGGATACGAGCAGTACTTC.

The V and J genes are TRBV5-1 and TRBJ2-3, with 8 bases aligning to TRBD1. Germline V gene data show CDR1 as SGHRS and CDR2 as YFSETQ. Trimming took 4 bases from V and 4 from J; bases not matched to a gene: 8. This CDR3 is 15 amino acids long. The CDR3 reads CASSPQGARADTQYF. In DNA, the CDR3 is TGCGCCAGCAGCCCCCAGGGGGCAAGGGCAGATACGCAGTATTTT.

The V call is TRBV7-9, the J call TRBJ2-1; the match to TRBD1 covers 10 bases. Trimming cost V 5 bases and J 7 bases; bases outside gene matches: 5. Germline assignment: CDR1 SEHNR and CDR2 FQNEAQ (reference sequence). The CDR3 runs 14 residues. The DNA of the CDR3 is TGTGCCAGCAGCACAGGACAGGGGGGGAATGAGCAGTTCTTC. Encoded protein: CASSTGQGGNEQFF.

CDR3 coding DNA: TGTGCCAGCAGCTTACTTGGAGGGAAAGATACGCAGTATTTT. This translates into CASSLLGGKDTQYF. V gene TRBV11-3 combines with J gene TRBJ2-3; D is perhaps TRBD2 (6 bases). CDR1 is SGHNT and CDR2 is YENEEA in the germline V gene. V was shortened by 2 bases and J by 5 bases, with 11 bases between the two germline ends. The CDR3 loop spans 14 amino acids. The entire variable domain, with the rest obtained from reference TRBV11-3 and TRBJ2-3, is as follows: EAGVVQSPRYKIIEKKQPVAFWCNPISGHNTLYWYLQNLGQGPELLIRYENEEAVDDSQLPKDRFSAERLKGVDSTLKIQPAELGDSAVYLCASSLLGGKDTQYFGPGTRLTVL.

The chain is built from TRBV4-3 and TRBJ2-2, with TRBD2 identical over 8 bases. The CDR3 consists of 17 residues. The trim removed 0 bases at V and 5 bases at J, leaving 8 bases unmatched. The germline V gene has CDR1 LGHNA and CDR2 YSLEER. CDR3 amino acids: CASSQDGSGSRTGELFF. The CDR3 region has the DNA TGCGCCAGCAGCCAAGATGGGAGCGGGAGTCGGACCGGGGAGCTGTTTTTT.

This clone was counted between two and nine times. V gene TRBV29-1 combines with J gene TRBJ2-2; 10 nucleotides match TRBD1. This CDR3 comprises 14 residues. With 6 bases clipped from V and 4 bases from J, the junction kept 5 bases outside the gene matches. Germline-derived CDR1 and CDR2 are SQVTM and ANQGSEA. CDR3 sequence (DNA): TGCAGCGTGGCACGGGACAGGGGCACCGGGGAGCTGTTTTTT. Encoded protein: CSVARDRGTGELFF.

A note on this clone: Other nucleotide sequences in the sample specify the same CDR3. The chain recombines TRBV28 with TRBJ1-5; D possibly corresponds to TRBD1 (6 bases). Trimming pared 4 bases from V and 3 bases from J, leaving 13 bases between. CDR3 length: 15 amino acids. The germline V gene has CDR1 MDHEN and CDR2 SYDVKM. CDR3 sequence (DNA): TGTGCCAGCAGTTGGGGGGGGCGGAACAATCAGCCCCAGCATTTT. Translating gives CASSWGGRNNQPQHF.

The chain joins TRBV10-2 to TRBJ2-5; 10 bases are shared with TRBD1. This CDR3 comprises 14 residues. From germline, CDR1 is WSHSY and CDR2 SAAADI. V lost 3 bases, J lost 5 bases, and 3 bases stayed unmatched. The DNA for the CDR3 is TGCGCCAGCAGTGAAGGGACAGGGGTCGAGACCCAGTACTTC. Encoded protein: CASSEGTGVETQYF.

The J gene is TRBJ1-2, the V gene TRBV14, with D possibly being TRBD1 (6 bases). CDR1 SGHDN and CDR2 FVKESK come from the germline V gene. The CDR3 runs 15 residues. Between the trimmed V and J ends, which lost 3 bases and 2 bases, there was a span of 13 bases. CDR3 nucleotide sequence: TGTGCCAGCAGCCATATTACAGGGTGGAACTATGGCTACACCTTC. Protein sequence: CASSHITGWNYGYTF.

V and J are TRBV5-1 and TRBJ2-7; 11 nucleotides match TRBD2. In germline, CDR1 is SGHRS, CDR2 YFSETQ. There are 17 residues in the CDR3. Trimming at V came to 4 bases and at J to 1 base, leaving 10 bases not matched to a gene. As DNA, the CDR3 is TGCGCCAGCAGCCAAAACTATGGGACTAGCGGTTCCTACGAGCAGTACTTC. This sequence encodes CASSQNYGTSGSYEQYF.

The chain carries TRBV19 and TRBJ1-5; D possibly corresponds to TRBD1 (6 bases). The CDR3 spans 14 residues. The germline CDR1 and CDR2 sequences are LNHDA and SQIVND (reference sequence). Trimming stripped 4 bases from V and 3 bases from J, with 10 bases between. This CDR3 reads CASSTQGTNQPQHF. The CDR3 DNA reads as TGTGCCAGTAGTACACAGGGTACCAATCAGCCCCAGCATTTT.

The J gene is TRBJ2-5, the V gene TRBV2; D may be TRBD1 (6 bases). The J call is in doubt because the DNA end fits TRBJ2-7 better. Germline loops: CDR1 SNHLY, CDR2 FYNNEI. This CDR3 has 16 residues. The CDR3 protein is CASSEGEAGAGYEQYF. The CDR3 coding sequence is TGTGCCAGCAGTGAAGGAGAGGCAGGGGCCGGGTACGAGCAGTACTTC.

DNA of the CDR3: TGCGCCAGCAGCTTCAATGGGGCGCTTGTGGGAGGCACTGAAGCTTTCTTT. It encodes CASSFNGALVGGTEAFF. The gene calls are TRBV5-1 and TRBJ1-1; TRBD1 might be the D (5 bases). Germline V CDR1 and CDR2: SGHRS, YFSETQ. This CDR3 region has 17 residues. V shed 2 bases and J shed 4 bases, with 21 bases lying between them.

V and J are TRBV28 and TRBJ2-3; 11 bases align to TRBD2. The CDR3 covers 19 residues. Per germline, CDR1 MDHEN and CDR2 SYDVKM. V dropped 4 bases and J dropped 0; count of bases not matched to a gene: 12. The CDR3 is CASSSYPGLADPSTDTQYF. CDR3 bases: TGTGCCAGCAGTTCCTACCCGGGACTAGCGGACCCTAGCACAGATACGCAGTATTTT.

There are a few counts of this clone. The CDR3 spells CAWSDGGAGYNEQFF. CDR3 DNA sequence: TGTGCCTGGAGTGACGGGGGGGCCGGCTACAATGAGCAGTTCTTC. The rearrangement uses TRBV30 and TRBJ2-1, with TRBD2 matching over 8 bases. Trimming cost V 1 base and J 3 bases; bases outside gene matches: 5. Germline CDR1 and CDR2: GTSNPN and SVGIG (reference sequence). The CDR3 loop spans 15 amino acids.

The chain uses TRBV7-2 and TRBJ1-4, with a possible D match to TRBD1 (5 bases). Trimming cost V 4 bases and J 7 bases, with 13 bases left between them. This CDR3 is built from 14 residues. The germline CDR1 and CDR2 sequences are SGHTA and FQGNSA. The CDR3 spells CASSSGSRGEKLFF. The CDR3 DNA reads as TGTGCCAGCAGCTCGGGCTCAAGGGGTGAAAAACTGTTTTTT.

Only a few counts were recorded for this clone. V gene TRBV5-4 combines with J gene TRBJ1-2, with a possible D match to TRBD1 (6 bases). V lost 2 bases and J 3 bases, leaving 11 bases between the germline ends. This CDR3 is 14 amino acids long. Germline V CDR1 and CDR2: SGHNT, YYREEE (reference sequence). CDR3 sequence reads: CASSLTGTYYGYTF. The DNA for the CDR3 is TGTGCCAGCAGCTTAACAGGGACCTACTATGGCTACACCTTC.

The V call is TRBV4-1, the J call TRBJ2-7, with a possible D match to TRBD1 (6 bases). Trimming took 4 bases from V and 3 from J, leaving 16 bases between them. This CDR3 is 15 amino acids long. CDR1 MGHRA and CDR2 YSYEKL come from the germline V gene. CDR3 in DNA: TGCGCCAGCAGCCCACCTGGACAGATTTTCTACGAGCAGTACTTC. It translates to CASSPPGQIFYEQYF.

This clone has a single count. The chain joins TRBV9 to TRBJ2-7; 9 nucleotides match TRBD2. The V and J ends lost 4 bases and 3 bases, in that order; junction bases with no gene match: 2. Germline V lookup: CDR1 SGDLS, CDR2 YYNGEE. The CDR3 consists of 13 residues. The chain's CDR3 is CASSRRGGYEQYF. DNA of the CDR3: TGTGCCAGCAGCCGGCGGGGGGGCTACGAGCAGTACTTC.